These 5 T cell receptor beta chains were all obtained from the same sample, sequenced in a study of blood T cell repertoires in COVID-19. TCRdb's table, derived via immunoSEQ multiplex PCR, lists solely in-frame clones and lacks some. This sample has 250,000 or so clones, with more than 75% found just once. Input material: PBMCs or T cells enriched from blood (not recorded which). All receptors come from a woman aged 18-29 years who had recovered from COVID-19.

This chain uses TRBV6-5 with TRBJ2-1; TRBD2 aligns across 7 bases. CDR3 size: 15 residues. Trimming cost V 7 bases and J 4 bases; bases outside gene matches: 10. Looked up from germline, CDR1 is MNHEY and CDR2 is SVGAGI. CDR3: CASTPGAGVYNEQFF. The CDR3 DNA follows: TGTGCCAGCACCCCGGGCGCGGGAGTGTACAATGAGCAGTTCTTC.

This clone was seen only a few times. In DNA, the CDR3 is TGTGCCAGCCTCGAAGTCCCGGGCGAGCAGTACTTC. The encoded protein is CASLEVPGEQYF. The chain links TRBV12-3 or TRBV12-4 to TRBJ2-7; D uncertain. V was shortened by 8 bases and J by 6 bases, with 14 bases between the two germline ends. The CDR3 runs 12 residues.

The V and J genes are TRBV9 and TRBJ1-6; the D gene is possibly TRBD1 (6 bases). Germline V gene data show CDR1 as SGDLS and CDR2 as YYNGEE. CDR3 length: 15 amino acids. Trimming took off 5 bases at V and 8 bases at J, with 17 bases between the two ends. CDR3 coding DNA: TGTGCCAGCAGTCGGGGGGCCAGGGGAGATTCACCCCTCCACTTT. It encodes CASSRGARGDSPLHF.

This clone was detected only once. V gene TRBV4-3 combines with J gene TRBJ2-3, with 7 bases aligning to TRBD2. V shed 1 base and J 2 bases; nucleotides not matched to a gene: 12. Germline values: CDR1 LGHNA, CDR2 YSLEER. The CDR3 is 18 residues long. This CDR3 is CASSQGFGRGDLTDTQYF. CDR3 sequence (DNA): TGCGCCAGCAGCCAAGGGTTCGGACGGGGGGACCTCACAGATACGCAGTATTTT.

The chain employs TRBV3-1 (or the pseudogene TRBV3-2) and TRBJ2-1; TRBD1 is a possible D gene (6 bases). The V gene's germline CDR1 is LGHDT and CDR2 YNNKEL (reference sequence). V lost 3 bases, J lost 8 bases, and 11 bases lay in between. This CDR3 region has 13 residues. The CDR3: CASSHGQIHEQFF. The CDR3 DNA follows: TGTGCCAGCAGCCACGGACAGATCCATGAGCAGTTCTTC.